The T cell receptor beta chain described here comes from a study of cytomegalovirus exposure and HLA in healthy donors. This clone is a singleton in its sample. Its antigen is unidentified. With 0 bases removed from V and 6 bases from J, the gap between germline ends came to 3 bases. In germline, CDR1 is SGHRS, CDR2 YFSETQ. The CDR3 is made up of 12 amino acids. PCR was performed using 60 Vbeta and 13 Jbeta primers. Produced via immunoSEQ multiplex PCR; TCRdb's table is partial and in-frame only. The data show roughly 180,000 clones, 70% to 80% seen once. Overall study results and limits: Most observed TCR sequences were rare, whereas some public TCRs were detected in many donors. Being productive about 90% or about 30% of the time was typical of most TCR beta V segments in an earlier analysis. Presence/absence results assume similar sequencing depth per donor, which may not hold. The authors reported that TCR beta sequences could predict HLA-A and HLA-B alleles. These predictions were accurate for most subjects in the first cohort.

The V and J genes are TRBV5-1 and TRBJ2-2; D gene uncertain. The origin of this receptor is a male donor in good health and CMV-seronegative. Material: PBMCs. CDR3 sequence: CASSLVAGELFF. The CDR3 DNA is TGCGCCAGCAGCTTGGTAGCCGGGGAGCTGTTTTTT.